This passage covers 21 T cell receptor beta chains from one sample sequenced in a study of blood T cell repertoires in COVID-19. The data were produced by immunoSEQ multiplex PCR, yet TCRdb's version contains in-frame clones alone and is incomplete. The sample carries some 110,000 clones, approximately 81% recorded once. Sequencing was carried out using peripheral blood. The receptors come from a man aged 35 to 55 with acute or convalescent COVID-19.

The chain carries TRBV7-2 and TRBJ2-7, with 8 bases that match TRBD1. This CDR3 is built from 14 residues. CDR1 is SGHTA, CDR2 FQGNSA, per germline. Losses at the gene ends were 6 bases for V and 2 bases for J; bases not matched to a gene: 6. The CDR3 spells CASSSGQGPYEQYF. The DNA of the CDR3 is TGTGCCAGCAGTTCTGGACAGGGTCCCTACGAGCAGTACTTC. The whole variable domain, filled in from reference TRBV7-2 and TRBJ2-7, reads GAGVSQSPSNKVTEKGKDVELRCDPISGHTALYWYRQSLGQGLEFLIYFQGNSAPDKSGLPSDRFSAERTGGSVSTLTIQRTQQEDSAVYLCASSSGQGPYEQYFGPGTRLTVT.

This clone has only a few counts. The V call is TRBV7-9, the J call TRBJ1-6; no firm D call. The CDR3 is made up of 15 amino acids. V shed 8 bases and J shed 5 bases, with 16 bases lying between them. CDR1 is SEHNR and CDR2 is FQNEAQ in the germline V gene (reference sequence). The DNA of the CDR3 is TGTGCCAGCGCGGGGAGGTTGGGGAATAATTCACCCCTCCACTTT. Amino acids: CASAGRLGNNSPLHF.

The CDR3 region is CSAAPGVVEYF. The CDR3 region has the DNA TGCAGTGCAGCCCCCGGGGTAGTAGAGTACTTC. The chain employs TRBV20-1 and TRBJ2-5, with TRBD2 as a possible D gene (5 bases). The V gene's germline CDR1 is DFQATT and CDR2 SNEGSKA (reference sequence). The CDR3 runs 11 residues. V lost 6 bases and J lost 12, with 17 bases in between.

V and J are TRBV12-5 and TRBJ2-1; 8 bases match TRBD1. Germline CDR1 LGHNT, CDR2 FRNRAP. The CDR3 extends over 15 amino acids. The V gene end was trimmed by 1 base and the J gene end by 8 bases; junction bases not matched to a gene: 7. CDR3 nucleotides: TGTGCTAGTGGTTTGGGTCAGACAGGGGTGGATGAGCAGTTCTTC. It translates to CASGLGQTGVDEQFF.

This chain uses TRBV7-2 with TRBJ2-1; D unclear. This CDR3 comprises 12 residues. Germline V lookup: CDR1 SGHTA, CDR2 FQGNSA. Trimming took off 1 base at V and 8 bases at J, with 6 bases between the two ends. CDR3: CASSLVSHEQFF. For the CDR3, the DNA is TGTGCCAGCAGCTTAGTCTCCCATGAGCAGTTCTTC.

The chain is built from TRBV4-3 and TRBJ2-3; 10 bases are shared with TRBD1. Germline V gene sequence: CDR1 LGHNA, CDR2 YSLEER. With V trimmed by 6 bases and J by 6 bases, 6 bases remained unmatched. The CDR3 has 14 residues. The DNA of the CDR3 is TGCGCCAGCAGTCGGGACAGGGGCCTGGATACGCAGTATTTT. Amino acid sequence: CASSRDRGLDTQYF.

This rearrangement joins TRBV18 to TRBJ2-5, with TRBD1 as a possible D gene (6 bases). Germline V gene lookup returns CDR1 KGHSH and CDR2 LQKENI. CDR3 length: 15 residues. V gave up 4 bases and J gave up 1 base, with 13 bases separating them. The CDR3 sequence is CASSRQGTPQETQYF. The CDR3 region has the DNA TGTGCCAGCTCACGGCAGGGGACCCCCCAAGAGACCCAGTACTTC.

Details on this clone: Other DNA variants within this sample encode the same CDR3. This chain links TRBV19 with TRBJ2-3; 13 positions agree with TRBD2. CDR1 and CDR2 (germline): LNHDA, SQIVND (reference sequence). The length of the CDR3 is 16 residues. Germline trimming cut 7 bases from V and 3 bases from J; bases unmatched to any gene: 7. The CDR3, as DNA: TGTGCCAGTACCCGAACTAGCGGGGGGGCAACAGATACGCAGTATTTT. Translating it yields CASTRTSGGATDTQYF. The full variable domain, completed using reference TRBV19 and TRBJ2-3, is DGGITQSPKYLFRKEGQNVTLSCEQNLNHDAMYWYRQDPGQGLRLIYYSQIVNDFQKGDIAEGYSVSREKKESFPLTVTSAQKNPTAFYLCASTRTSGGATDTQYFGPGTRLTVL.

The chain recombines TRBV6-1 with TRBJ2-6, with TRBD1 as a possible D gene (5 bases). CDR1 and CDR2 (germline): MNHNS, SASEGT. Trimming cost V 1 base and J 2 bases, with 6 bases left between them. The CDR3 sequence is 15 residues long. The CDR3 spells CASSEVGAGANVLTF. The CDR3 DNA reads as TGTGCCAGCAGTGAAGTAGGGGCTGGGGCCAACGTCCTGACTTTC.

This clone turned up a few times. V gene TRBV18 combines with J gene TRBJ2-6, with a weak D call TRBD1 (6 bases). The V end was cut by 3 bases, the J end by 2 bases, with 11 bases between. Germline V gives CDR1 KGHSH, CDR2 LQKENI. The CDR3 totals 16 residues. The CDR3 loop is CASSPSRGTGANVLTF. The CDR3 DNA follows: TGTGCCAGCTCACCTTCTAGGGGGACTGGGGCCAACGTCCTGACTTTC.

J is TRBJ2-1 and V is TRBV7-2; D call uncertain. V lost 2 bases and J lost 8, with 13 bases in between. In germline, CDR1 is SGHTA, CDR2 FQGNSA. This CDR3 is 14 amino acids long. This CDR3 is CASSLYDSPHEQFF. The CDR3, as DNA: TGTGCCAGCAGCTTATACGACTCCCCCCATGAGCAGTTCTTC.

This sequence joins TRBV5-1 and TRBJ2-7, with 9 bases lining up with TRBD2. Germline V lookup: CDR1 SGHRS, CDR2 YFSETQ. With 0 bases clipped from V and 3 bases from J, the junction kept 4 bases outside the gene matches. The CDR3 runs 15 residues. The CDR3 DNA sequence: TGCGCCAGCAGCTTGGGGGCGGGAGGGGGCTACGAGCAGTACTTC. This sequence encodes CASSLGAGGGYEQYF.

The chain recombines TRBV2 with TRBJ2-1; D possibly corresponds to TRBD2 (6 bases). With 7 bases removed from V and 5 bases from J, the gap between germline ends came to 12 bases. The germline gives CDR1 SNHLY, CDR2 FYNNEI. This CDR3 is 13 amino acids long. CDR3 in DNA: TGTGCCAGCAACAACGGGGGTGACAATGAGCAGTTCTTC. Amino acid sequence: CASNNGGDNEQFF.

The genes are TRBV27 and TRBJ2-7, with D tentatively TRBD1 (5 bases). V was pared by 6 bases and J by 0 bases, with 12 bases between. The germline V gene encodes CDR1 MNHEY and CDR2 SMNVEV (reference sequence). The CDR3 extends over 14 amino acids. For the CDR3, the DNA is TGTGCCAGCAGCCCAGTCAGGGACTCCTACGAGCAGTACTTC. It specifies CASSPVRDSYEQYF.

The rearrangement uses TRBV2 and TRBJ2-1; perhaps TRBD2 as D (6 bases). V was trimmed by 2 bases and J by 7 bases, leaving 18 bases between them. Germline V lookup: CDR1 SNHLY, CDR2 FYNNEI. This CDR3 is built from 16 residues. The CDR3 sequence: CASSERVAGRRNEQFF. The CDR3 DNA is TGTGCCAGCAGTGAAAGGGTGGCGGGGAGGAGGAATGAGCAGTTCTTC. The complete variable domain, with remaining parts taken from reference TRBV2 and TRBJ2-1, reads EPEVTQTPSHQVTQMGQEVILRCVPISNHLYFYWYRQILGQKVEFLVSFYNNEISEKSEIFDDQFSVERPDGSNFTLKIRSTKLEDSAMYFCASSERVAGRRNEQFFGPGTRLTVL.

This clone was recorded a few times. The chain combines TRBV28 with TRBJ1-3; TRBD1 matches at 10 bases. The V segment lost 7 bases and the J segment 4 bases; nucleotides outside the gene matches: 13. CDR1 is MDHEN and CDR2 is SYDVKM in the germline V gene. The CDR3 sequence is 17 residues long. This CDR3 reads CASTSPRTGGLGNTIYF. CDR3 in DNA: TGTGCCAGCACCAGCCCGCGGACAGGGGGGTTAGGAAACACCATATATTTT.

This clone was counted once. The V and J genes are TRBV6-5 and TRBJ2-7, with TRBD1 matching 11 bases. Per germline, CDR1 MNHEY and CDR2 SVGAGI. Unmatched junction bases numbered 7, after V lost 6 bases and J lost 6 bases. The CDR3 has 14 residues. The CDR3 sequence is CASSHGQGAREQYF. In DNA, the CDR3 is TGTGCCAGCAGCCACGGACAGGGGGCGCGCGAGCAGTACTTC.

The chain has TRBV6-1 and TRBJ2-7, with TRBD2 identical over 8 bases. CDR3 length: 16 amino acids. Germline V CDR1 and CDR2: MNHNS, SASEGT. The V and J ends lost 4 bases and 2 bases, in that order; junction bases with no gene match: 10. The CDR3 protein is CASSVTGTRTPYEQYF. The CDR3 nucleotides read TGTGCCAGCAGTGTGACCGGGACTAGGACTCCCTACGAGCAGTACTTC.

Written as DNA, the CDR3 is TGTGCCAGCAACCAACAGGGGACCGGTGAGCAGTTCTTC. Encoded protein: CASNQQGTGEQFF. V gene TRBV12-3 or TRBV12-4 combines with J gene TRBJ2-1, with 7 positions matching TRBD1. With V trimmed by 7 bases and J by 9 bases, 9 bases remained unmatched. The CDR3 spans 13 residues.

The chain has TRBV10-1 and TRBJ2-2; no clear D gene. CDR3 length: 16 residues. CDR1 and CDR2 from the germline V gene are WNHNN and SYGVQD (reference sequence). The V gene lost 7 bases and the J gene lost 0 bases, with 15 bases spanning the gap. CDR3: CASIPRQPANTGELFF. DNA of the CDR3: TGCGCCAGCATCCCCCGACAACCGGCGAACACCGGGGAGCTGTTTTTT.

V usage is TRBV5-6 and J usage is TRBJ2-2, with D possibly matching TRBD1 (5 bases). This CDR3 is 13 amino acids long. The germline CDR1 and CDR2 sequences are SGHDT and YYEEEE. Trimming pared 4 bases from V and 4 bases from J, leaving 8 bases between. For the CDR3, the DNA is TGTGCCAGCAGCCCCCAGGGCACCGGGGAGCTGTTTTTT. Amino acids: CASSPQGTGELFF.